This T cell receptor beta chain was recorded in a study of T-cell memory formation after mild COVID-19. Study overall: TCR clusters mostly belonged to single donors. Points from the study as a whole: Memory from before infection featured some responding clones, which suggests cross-reactive memory joined. A balance of CD4 and CD8 characterized clones contracting day 15 to 85, whereas later expanders leaned CD4+.

V lost 1 base and J lost 8, with 8 bases in between. CDR1 SEHNR and CDR2 FQNEAQ come from the germline V gene (reference sequence). The CDR3 spans 12 residues. TCRdb reanalysed the 5' RACE reads using MiXCR and keeps one entry per CDR3 protein. Here the sample spans over 350,000 distinct CDR3 sequences, about 17% being singletons. As concerns this clonotype: Its matching antigen is unknown.

The sample taken for sequencing was PBMCs or a T cell subset sorted from them (not recorded which). The rearrangement links TRBV7-9 to TRBJ1-2; tentatively, D is TRBD1 (5 bases). The TCR was taken from a man aged 18-30 years who had mild COVID-19 (a few samples of this study predate the infection). Cell type and time point are not known. The CDR3 region has the DNA TGTGCCAGCAGCTTAGGGGGCGGCGGCTACACCTTC. Its translation is CASSLGGGGYTF.